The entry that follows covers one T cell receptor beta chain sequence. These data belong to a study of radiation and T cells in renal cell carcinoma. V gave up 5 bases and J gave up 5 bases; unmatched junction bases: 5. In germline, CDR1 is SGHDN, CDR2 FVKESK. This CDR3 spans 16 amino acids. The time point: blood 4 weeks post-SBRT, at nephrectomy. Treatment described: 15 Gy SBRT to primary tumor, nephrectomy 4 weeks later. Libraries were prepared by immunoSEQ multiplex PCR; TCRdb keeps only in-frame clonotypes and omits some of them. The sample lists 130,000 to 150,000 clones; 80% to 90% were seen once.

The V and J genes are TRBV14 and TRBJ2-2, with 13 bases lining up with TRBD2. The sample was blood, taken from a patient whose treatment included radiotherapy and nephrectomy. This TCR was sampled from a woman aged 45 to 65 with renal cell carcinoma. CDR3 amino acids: CASSRTSGSGTGELFF. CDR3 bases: TGTGCCAGCAGCAGGACTAGCGGGAGTGGTACCGGGGAGCTGTTTTTT.